This T cell receptor (beta chain) came from a study of T cells after yellow fever vaccination. Study-level results: Booster sampling recovered most clones from primary vaccination (roughly 96% CD4, approximately 90% CD8).

This clonotype was seen repeatedly, ten times or more. Its antigen is still unknown. In making TCR cDNA, 5'RACE template switching added a universal primer site and UMIs to it. TCRdb recomputed calls from the 5' RACE reads with MiXCR, one row per CDR3 protein. Of 250,000 or so distinct CDR3 sequences listed, about 7% are singletons. Specimen: CD4+ T cells sorted from PBMCs, collected 15 days after the yellow fever booster vaccination. The receptor's source is a young man who received the YFV17D yellow fever vaccine.

Here the CDR3 reads CASSLMGEWDYEQYF. The CDR3 DNA is TGTGCCAGCAGCTTAATGGGGGAGTGGGACTACGAGCAGTACTTC. The chain carries TRBV7-2 and TRBJ2-7; D may match TRBD1 or TRBD2 (5 bases each). V dropped 2 bases and J dropped 3 bases, with 14 bases sitting between them. Germline CDR1 and CDR2: SGHTA and FQGNSA. CDR3 size: 15 residues.